A single sample is the source of the 28 T cell receptor beta chains below, sequenced in a study of blood T cell repertoires in COVID-19. TCRdb's copy holds only in-frame clones and misses some; the assay was immunoSEQ multiplex PCR. The sample yields some 80,000 clones, roughly nine tenths seen once. Sequenced material: peripheral blood. These receptors were obtained from a human donor in a cohort sampled during active COVID-19.

This clone was seen a single time. The chain has TRBV11-2 and TRBJ2-2; TRBD1 might be the D (6 bases). The CDR3 has 17 residues. V was trimmed by 5 bases and J by 1 base, leaving 17 bases between them. From germline, CDR1 is SGHAT and CDR2 FQNNGV. CDR3 in amino acids: CASSKSTGTRNTGELFF. The CDR3 nucleotides read TGTGCCAGCAGCAAGTCGACCGGGACAAGGAACACCGGGGAGCTGTTTTTT.

The gene calls are TRBV18 and TRBJ2-1, with a weak D call TRBD2 (6 bases). Germline lookup yields CDR1 KGHSH and CDR2 LQKENI. This CDR3 has 13 residues. V was shortened by 4 bases and J by 8 bases, with 12 bases between the two germline ends. The CDR3 DNA is TGTGCCAGCTCACTTAGGAGGGACGATGAGCAGTTCTTC. It encodes CASSLRRDDEQFF.

The chain recombines TRBV5-1 with TRBJ2-7; 7 nucleotides line up with TRBD1. CDR3 length: 14 residues. From germline, CDR1 is SGHRS and CDR2 YFSETQ. Trimming took 3 bases from V and 2 from J; bases not matched to a gene: 5. Here the CDR3 DNA reads TGCGCCAGCAGCTCCGGGGACAGCCCCTACGAGCAGTACTTC. It specifies CASSSGDSPYEQYF.

The V call is TRBV7-9, the J call TRBJ1-2; weak D call: TRBD1 (5 bases). Germline V CDR1 and CDR2: SEHNR, FQNEAQ (reference sequence). Trimming took off 0 bases at V and 2 bases at J, with 7 bases between the two ends. CDR3 size: 14 residues. CDR3 sequence: CASSLATGNYGYTF. CDR3 DNA sequence: TGTGCCAGCAGCTTAGCCACAGGAAACTATGGCTACACCTTC.

The J gene is TRBJ1-6, the V gene TRBV5-6; weak D call: TRBD1 (5 bases). CDR1 and CDR2 from the germline V gene are SGHDT and YYEEEE. The V end was cut by 1 base, the J end by 4 bases, with 6 bases between. The CDR3 totals 14 residues. The CDR3 nucleotides are TGTGCCAGCAGCTTGTCAGGGTATAATTCACCCCTCCACTTT. Translating it yields CASSLSGYNSPLHF. Drawing the rest from reference TRBV5-6 and TRBJ1-6, the complete variable domain is DAGVTQSPTHLIKTRGQQVTLRCSPKSGHDTVSWYQQALGQGPQFIFQYYEEEERQRGNFPDRFSGHQFPNYSSELNVNALLLGDSALYLCASSLSGYNSPLHFGNGTRLTVT.

This chain connects TRBV21-1 to TRBJ1-2; the D call of TRBD1 is as the table states it, not checked on the DNA. TRBV21-1 is shown as a pseudogene. This CDR3 has 15 residues. The CDR3 is CASSTRTGKTSGYTF. In DNA form, the CDR3 reads TGTGCCAGCAGCACTCGGACAGGGAAGACCTCTGGCTACACCTTC.

This chain connects TRBV19 to TRBJ1-4; TRBD1 aligns across 10 bases. J lost 5 bases, V lost 3 bases, and 3 bases had no gene match. This CDR3 comprises 15 residues. CDR1 is LNHDA, CDR2 SQIVND, per germline (reference sequence). Written as DNA, the CDR3 is TGTGCCAGTAGTATGGTGGGACAGGGGAATGAAAAACTGTTTTTT. The encoded protein is CASSMVGQGNEKLFF.

The rearrangement uses TRBV10-3 and TRBJ1-2; 8 bases agree with TRBD1. Germline V CDR1 and CDR2: ENHRY, SYGVKD. V lost 0 bases and J lost 4; bases outside the gene matches: 13. CDR3 size: 18 residues. CDR3 coding DNA: TGTGCCATCAGTGAGTCGGGGGGCCTCGACAGGGGTTCCTATGGCTACACCTTC. Amino acid sequence: CAISESGGLDRGSYGYTF.

The chain joins TRBV7-2 to TRBJ1-1; D is undetermined. CDR1 is SGHTA, CDR2 FQGNSA, per germline. The V end lost 5 bases, the J end lost 3 bases, and 10 bases lay between the germline ends. The CDR3 totals 13 residues. This CDR3 reads CASSPKIDTEAFF. The CDR3 bases are TGTGCCAGCAGCCCAAAAATAGACACTGAAGCTTTCTTT. Combining the CDR3 with reference TRBV7-2 and TRBJ1-1 gives the whole variable domain GAGVSQSPSNKVTEKGKDVELRCDPISGHTALYWYRQSLGQGLEFLIYFQGNSAPDKSGLPSDRFSAERTGGSVSTLTIQRTQQEDSAVYLCASSPKIDTEAFFGQGTRLTVV.

V gene TRBV27 combines with J gene TRBJ2-7, with TRBD1 matching over 10 bases. CDR3 length: 15 amino acids. Germline values: CDR1 MNHEY, CDR2 SMNVEV (reference sequence). With V trimmed by 6 bases and J by 3 bases, 8 bases remained unmatched. This CDR3 reads CASSRGTGVIYEQYF. CDR3 sequence (DNA): TGTGCCAGCAGCCGAGGGACAGGGGTGATCTACGAGCAGTACTTC.

V is TRBV19 and J is TRBJ1-4; D is undetermined. This CDR3 is built from 12 residues. Trimming removed 6 bases from V and 8 bases from J, with 10 bases in between. Germline values: CDR1 LNHDA, CDR2 SQIVND (reference sequence). In DNA form, the CDR3 reads TGTGCCAGTAGCCCGGGTCGGGAAAAACTGTTTTTT. This sequence encodes CASSPGREKLFF.

V and J are TRBV7-9 and TRBJ2-1; TRBD2 matches 10 bases. CDR3 length equals 13 residues. The germline gives CDR1 SEHNR, CDR2 FQNEAQ (reference sequence). With 6 bases clipped from V and 10 bases from J, the junction kept 6 bases outside the gene matches. The CDR3 protein is CASRDLAGVEQFF. The CDR3, as DNA: TGTGCCAGCAGAGATCTAGCGGGAGTAGAGCAGTTCTTC.

This rearrangement joins TRBV30 to TRBJ1-1, with D perhaps TRBD1 (5 bases). Trimming stripped 2 bases from V and 0 bases from J, with 10 bases between. CDR1 and CDR2 (germline): GTSNPN, SVGIG (reference sequence). The CDR3 is 14 amino acids. The CDR3 bases are TGTGCCTGGAGTCCACAGGCAATGAACACTGAAGCTTTCTTT. It codes for CAWSPQAMNTEAFF.

The chain links TRBV5-1 to TRBJ2-5, with D possibly TRBD2 on 5 matching bases. The CDR3 contains 13 residues. The ends were cut back, 0 bases at V and 2 bases at J, with 5 bases in the middle. The germline V gene has CDR1 SGHRS and CDR2 YFSETQ. Here the CDR3 reads CASSLGLQETQYF. CDR3 DNA: TGCGCCAGCAGCTTGGGACTACAAGAGACCCAGTACTTC. The full variable domain, completed using reference TRBV5-1 and TRBJ2-5, is KAGVTQTPRYLIKTRGQQVTLSCSPISGHRSVSWYQQTPGQGLQFLFEYFSETQRNKGNFPGRFSGRQFSNSRSEMNVSTLELGDSALYLCASSLGLQETQYFGPGTRLLVL.

V and J are TRBV2 and TRBJ2-5; D might be TRBD2 (6 bases). Germline CDR1 SNHLY, CDR2 FYNNEI. V lost 3 bases and J 7 bases, leaving 9 bases between the germline ends. The CDR3 runs 12 residues. The DNA of the CDR3 is TGTGCCAGCAGTGAGGGAGGAGGGACCCAGTACTTC. Amino acids: CASSEGGGTQYF.

V is TRBV19 and J is TRBJ1-2; 8 bases align to TRBD1. The V segment lost 5 bases and the J segment 5 bases; nucleotides outside the gene matches: 4. This CDR3 is 13 amino acids long. Germline CDR1 reads LNHDA; CDR2 reads SQIVND (reference sequence). For the CDR3, the DNA is TGTGCCAGTAGTCGACAGGGGTTGTATGGCTACACCTTC. As protein: CASSRQGLYGYTF.

V gene TRBV7-8 combines with J gene TRBJ2-7; tentatively, D is TRBD2 (6 bases). Trimming removed 1 base from V and 0 bases from J, with 10 bases in between. CDR3 length: 15 amino acids. CDR1 SGHVS and CDR2 FQNEAQ come from the germline V gene. The CDR3 reads CASSLGREDSYEQYF. The CDR3, as DNA: TGTGCCAGCAGCTTAGGGCGGGAAGACTCCTACGAGCAGTACTTC.

Worth noting for this clone: The junction shows a germline mismatch at one end, possibly a read error. The chain couples TRBV5-1 to TRBJ2-5, with 7 bases fitting TRBD1. Germline lookup yields CDR1 SGHRS and CDR2 YFSETQ. The CDR3 has 14 amino acids. The CDR3, as DNA: TGCGCCAGCAGGTTGGGGACAGCCCAAGAGACCCAGTACTTC. This translates into CASRLGTAQETQYF.

The chain has TRBV9 and TRBJ2-3; TRBD2 is a possible D gene (5 bases). The germline V gene has CDR1 SGDLS and CDR2 YYNGEE. This CDR3 spans 16 amino acids. The V and J ends lost 3 bases and 1 base respectively, with 15 bases between them. The CDR3 DNA sequence: TGTGCCAGCAGCGGATCACCTAACGGGGGCACAGATACGCAGTATTTT. It codes for CASSGSPNGGTDTQYF.

The chain joins TRBV3-1 (or the pseudogene TRBV3-2) to TRBJ1-6; no clear D gene. CDR1 and CDR2 from the germline V gene are LGHDT and YNNKEL (reference sequence). The CDR3 length is 14 residues. Trimming cost V 0 bases and J 6 bases, with 6 bases left between them. CDR3 in DNA: TGTGCCAGCAGCCAAGATCCGGGTAATTCACCCCTCCACTTT. Translating gives CASSQDPGNSPLHF.

This rearrangement joins TRBV12-3 or TRBV12-4 to TRBJ2-1, with D possibly matching TRBD1 (5 bases). CDR3 size: 13 residues. V shed 3 bases and J shed 5 bases, with 8 bases lying between them. The CDR3 sequence is CASSLGPDNEQFF. CDR3 nucleotides: TGTGCCAGCAGTTTGGGGCCCGACAATGAGCAGTTCTTC.

This clone was detected a few times. The rearrangement uses TRBV7-2 and TRBJ1-4, with 7 bases identical to TRBD1. The CDR3 covers 14 residues. The germline V gene has CDR1 SGHTA and CDR2 FQGNSA. The V gene end was trimmed by 5 bases and the J gene end by 5 bases; junction bases not matched to a gene: 5. This chain's CDR3 is CASSRGTANEKLFF. The DNA of the CDR3 is TGTGCCAGCAGCCGGGGGACAGCGAATGAAAAACTGTTTTTT.

The chain is built from TRBV5-1 and TRBJ2-1; possibly TRBD2 for D (5 bases). Germline V lookup: CDR1 SGHRS, CDR2 YFSETQ. V lost 0 bases, J lost 5 bases, and 9 bases lay in between. This CDR3 comprises 14 residues. CDR3 protein: CASSLGRVDNEQFF. CDR3 coding DNA: TGCGCCAGCAGCTTGGGGCGGGTGGACAATGAGCAGTTCTTC.

The rearrangement uses TRBV18 and TRBJ2-5, with a tentative D call TRBD2 (6 bases). The CDR3 covers 15 residues. Between the trimmed V and J ends, which lost 2 bases and 5 bases, there was a span of 15 bases. Germline V gene data show CDR1 as KGHSH and CDR2 as LQKENI. The DNA for the CDR3 is TGTGCCAGCTCACCAGGGACTGGGAAGATGGAGACCCAGTACTTC. It translates to CASSPGTGKMETQYF.

With regard to this clone: Other DNA variants within this sample encode the same CDR3. The rearrangement links TRBV30 to TRBJ1-5; D possibly corresponds to TRBD1 (5 bases). V was shortened by 3 bases and J by 4 bases, with 10 bases between the two germline ends. This CDR3 has 13 residues. Germline V CDR1 and CDR2: GTSNPN, SVGIG (reference sequence). The CDR3 reads CAWRSQGNQPQHF. In DNA, the CDR3 is TGTGCCTGGAGGAGCCAGGGAAATCAGCCCCAGCATTTT.

This clone was observed once. The CDR3, as DNA: TGTGCCAGCAGTGAAGAGGGGGTAGACAATCAGCCCCAGCATTTT. It translates to CASSEEGVDNQPQHF. The chain combines TRBV6-1 with TRBJ1-5, with a weak D call TRBD1 (6 bases). Germline CDR1 and CDR2: MNHNS and SASEGT. V lost 1 base to trimming and J lost 3 bases, with 10 bases between them. There are 15 residues in the CDR3.

The chain links TRBV7-2 to TRBJ2-7; 10 positions match TRBD1. The CDR3 sequence is 13 residues long. With V trimmed by 3 bases and J by 5 bases, 1 base remained unmatched. Per germline, CDR1 SGHTA and CDR2 FQGNSA. The CDR3 sequence is CASSLGTGDEQYF. In DNA form, the CDR3 reads TGTGCCAGCAGCTTGGGGACAGGGGACGAGCAGTACTTC.

The chain uses TRBV4-1 and TRBJ2-3; 10 nucleotides match TRBD2. Per the germline V gene, CDR1 is MGHRA and CDR2 is YSYEKL. V trimming: 0 bases; J trimming: 7 bases; junction bases outside the gene matches: 16. CDR3 length equals 19 residues. CDR3 DNA: TGCGCCAGCAGCCAAGATTTTAGCGGGGGGAGCACGGTTCTATATACGCAGTATTTT. Its translation is CASSQDFSGGSTVLYTQYF.